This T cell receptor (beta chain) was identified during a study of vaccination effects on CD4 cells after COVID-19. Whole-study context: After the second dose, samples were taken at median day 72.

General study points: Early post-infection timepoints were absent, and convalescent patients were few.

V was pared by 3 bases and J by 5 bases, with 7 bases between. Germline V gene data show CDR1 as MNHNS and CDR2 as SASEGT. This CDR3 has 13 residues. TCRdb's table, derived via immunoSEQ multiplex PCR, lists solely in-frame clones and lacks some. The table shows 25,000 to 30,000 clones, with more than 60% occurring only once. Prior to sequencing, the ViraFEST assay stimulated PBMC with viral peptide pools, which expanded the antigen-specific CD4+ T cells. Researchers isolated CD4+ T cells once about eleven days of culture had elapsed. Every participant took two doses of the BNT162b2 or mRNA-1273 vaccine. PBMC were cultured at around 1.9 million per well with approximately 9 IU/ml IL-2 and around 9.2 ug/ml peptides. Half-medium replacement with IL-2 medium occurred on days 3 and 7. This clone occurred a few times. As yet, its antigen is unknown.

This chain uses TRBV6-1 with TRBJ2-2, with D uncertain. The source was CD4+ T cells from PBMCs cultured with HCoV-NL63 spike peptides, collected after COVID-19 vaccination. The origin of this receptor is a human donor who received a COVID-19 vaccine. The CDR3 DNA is TGTGCCAGCAGTGATTCTCATACCGGGGAGCTGTTTTTT. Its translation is CASSDSHTGELFF.